This T cell receptor (beta chain) derives from a study of CD8+CD57+ T cells in acquired aplastic anemia. General observations from the study: Researchers report that 25 to 30 CD8+ CDR3 sequences appeared in both patients and controls. Controls did not differ significantly from patients in CD8+ Simpson's diversity.

The template for TCR beta VDJ and CDR3 sequence profiling was genomic DNA. TCRdb fed the reads into MiXCR, producing one record per CDR3 protein. The table includes around 200,000 distinct CDR3 sequences, under 50% detected once. Only patients with CD8+CD57+ cell expansion on flow cytometry were chosen for sequencing. The enrolled patients all had severe acquired aplastic anemia. This clonotype was observed many times. Its antigen is unidentified. Germline trimming cut 6 bases from V and 10 bases from J; bases unmatched to any gene: 5. The CDR3 length is 14 residues. Germline V gene lookup returns CDR1 MDHEN and CDR2 SYDVKM.

Input material: sorted CD4+, CD8+, or CD8+CD57+ T cells (not recorded which) from PBMCs. This clonotype was sampled from a human donor with aplastic anemia. V and J are TRBV28 and TRBJ1-6; 11 positions match TRBD1. The CDR3 loop reads CASSGTGGGSPLHF. The DNA of the CDR3 is TGTGCCAGCAGCGGGACAGGGGGAGGGTCACCCCTCCACTTT.